This T cell receptor (beta chain) was captured in a study of T cells in tuberculosis. Points from the study as a whole: Smaller alpha distances in active tuberculosis partly reflected shorter CDR3-alpha lengths.

Some clones are missing from TCRdb's copy, which holds only in-frame ones; the method was immunoSEQ multiplex PCR. The sample has 35,000 to 40,000 clones, 94% seen once. With respect to this clone: What it recognizes is unknown.

The ends were cut back, 8 bases at V and 2 bases at J, with 18 bases in the middle. Germline V gene lookup returns CDR1 SNHLY and CDR2 FYNNEI. The CDR3 extends over 15 amino acids. The sequence came from a donor aged 10-29 years with latent tuberculosis or without tuberculosis infection. Some clones in this sample may be carry-over from other donors' samples. V usage is TRBV2 and J usage is TRBJ1-1; weak D call: TRBD1 (5 bases). The sequenced sample consisted of PBMCs. As DNA, the CDR3 is TGTGCCAGCCGGGGTTACCTGGGGGGAAACACTGAAGCTTTCTTT. This translates into CASRGYLGGNTEAFF.